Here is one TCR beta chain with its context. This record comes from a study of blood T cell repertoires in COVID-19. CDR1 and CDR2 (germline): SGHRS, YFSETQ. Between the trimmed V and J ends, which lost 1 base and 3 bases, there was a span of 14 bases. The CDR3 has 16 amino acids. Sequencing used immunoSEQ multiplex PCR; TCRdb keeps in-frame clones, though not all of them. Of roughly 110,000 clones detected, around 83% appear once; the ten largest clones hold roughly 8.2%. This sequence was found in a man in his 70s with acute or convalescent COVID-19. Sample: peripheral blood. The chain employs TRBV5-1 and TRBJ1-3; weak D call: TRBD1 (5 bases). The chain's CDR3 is CASSLTGELYGNTIYF. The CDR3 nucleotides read TGCGCCAGCAGCTTGACGGGGGAGTTATATGGAAACACCATATATTTT.